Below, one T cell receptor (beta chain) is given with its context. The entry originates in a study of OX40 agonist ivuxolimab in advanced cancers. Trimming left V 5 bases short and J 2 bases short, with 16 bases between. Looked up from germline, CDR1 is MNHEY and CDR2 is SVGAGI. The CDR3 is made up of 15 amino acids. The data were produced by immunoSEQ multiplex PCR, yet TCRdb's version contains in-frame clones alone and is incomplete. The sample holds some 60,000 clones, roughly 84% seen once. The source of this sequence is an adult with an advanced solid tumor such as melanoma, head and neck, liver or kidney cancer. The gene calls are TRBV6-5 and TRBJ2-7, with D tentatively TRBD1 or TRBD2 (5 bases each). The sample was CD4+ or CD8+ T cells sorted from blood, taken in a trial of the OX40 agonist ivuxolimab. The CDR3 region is CASSPRRGYTYEQYF. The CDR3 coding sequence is TGTGCCAGCAGTCCAAGACGGGGCTACACCTACGAGCAGTACTTC.